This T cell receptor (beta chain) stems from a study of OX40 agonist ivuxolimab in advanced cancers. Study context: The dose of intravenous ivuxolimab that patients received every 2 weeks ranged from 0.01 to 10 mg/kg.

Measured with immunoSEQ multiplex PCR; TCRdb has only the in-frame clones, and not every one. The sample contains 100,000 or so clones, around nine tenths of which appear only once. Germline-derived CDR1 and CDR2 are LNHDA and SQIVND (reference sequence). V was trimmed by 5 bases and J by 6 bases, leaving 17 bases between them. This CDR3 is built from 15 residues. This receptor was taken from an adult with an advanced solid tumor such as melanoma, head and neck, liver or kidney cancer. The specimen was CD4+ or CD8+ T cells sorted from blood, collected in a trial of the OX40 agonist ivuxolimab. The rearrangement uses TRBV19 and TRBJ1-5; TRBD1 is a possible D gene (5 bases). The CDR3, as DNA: TGTGCCAGTAGTCCGGGTGGCAGGGTGGGTCAGCCCCAGCATTTT. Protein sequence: CASSPGGRVGQPQHF.